This TCR beta chain was captured by sequencing in a study of chemoradiotherapy in HPV16-positive cancers. Sequencing used immunoSEQ multiplex PCR; TCRdb keeps in-frame clones, though not all of them. Among roughly 5,800 clones listed, less than 85% were seen once. The CDR3 is 14 residues long. In germline, CDR1 is KGHSH, CDR2 LQKENI. V lost 3 bases and J lost 5, with 11 bases in between. This sequence originates from a human donor with HPV-associated anogenital cancer. J is TRBJ2-1 and V is TRBV18; TRBD1 or TRBD2 may be the D gene (5 bases each). The sample was tumor tissue, taken from a patient who underwent chemoradiotherapy. CDR3 nucleotides: TGTGCCAGCTCACCCTTTGGGGACGACAATGAGCAGTTCTTC. It yields the protein CASSPFGDDNEQFF.